The 7 T cell receptor beta chains given below trace back to one sample, sequenced in a study of CD8+ T cells in alopecia areata. Treatment noted: oral pan-JAK inhibitor, 5-10 mg twice daily. RNA, once extracted, was reverse transcribed into cDNA for use as the sequencing template. Libraries were prepared by immunoSEQ multiplex PCR; TCRdb keeps only in-frame clonotypes and omits some of them. In the table there are approximately 220,000 clones, 35% to 45% of which are singletons. The specimen comprised CD4+ T cells sorted from blood, sampled at roughly week 30, from a patient treated with tofacitinib. These receptors were taken from a human donor with alopecia areata.

The V and J genes are TRBV2 and TRBJ2-5, with 10 bases identical to TRBD1. Germline values: CDR1 SNHLY, CDR2 FYNNEI. Unmatched junction bases numbered 1, after V lost 5 bases and J lost 4 bases. CDR3 length: 13 amino acids. The CDR3 region has the DNA TGTGCCAGCAGTCGGGACAGGGGAGAGACCCAGTACTTC. This sequence encodes CASSRDRGETQYF.

Points on this clone: Other DNA sequences in the same sample also yield this CDR3. The chain joins TRBV30 to TRBJ1-1; D is undetermined. Trimming removed 2 bases from V and 0 bases from J, with 1 base in between. From germline, CDR1 is GTSNPN and CDR2 SVGIG (reference sequence). This CDR3 has 11 amino acids. The CDR3 DNA follows: TGTGCCTGGAGTATGAACACTGAAGCTTTCTTT. This codes for CAWSMNTEAFF.

The CDR3 bases are TGTGCCAGCCGGACAGGGACCACCATATATTTT. Translating it yields CASRTGTTIYF. The chain employs TRBV2 and TRBJ1-3; 8 bases are shared with TRBD1. Germline-derived CDR1 and CDR2 are SNHLY and FYNNEI. The trim removed 8 bases at V and 9 bases at J, leaving 3 bases unmatched. The CDR3 loop spans 11 amino acids.

This clone has just a few counts. The V and J genes are TRBV29-1 and TRBJ2-5; 8 bases are a match to TRBD1. J lost 5 bases, V lost 6 bases, and 2 bases had no gene match. Germline-derived CDR1 and CDR2 are SQVTM and ANQGSEA. The CDR3 has 11 amino acids. The CDR3: CSVRTGETQYF. DNA of the CDR3: TGCAGCGTAAGGACAGGGGAGACCCAGTACTTC.

This clone came up a few times. This chain joins TRBV28 and TRBJ2-1; D may match TRBD1 or TRBD2 (6 bases each). This CDR3 region has 16 residues. Germline V lookup: CDR1 MDHEN, CDR2 SYDVKM. The V gene lost 2 bases and the J gene lost 5 bases, with 16 bases spanning the gap. DNA for the CDR3: TGTGCCAGCAGTTTACGTCCGGGGGCGAATAACAATGAGCAGTTCTTC. It is translated as CASSLRPGANNNEQFF.

This clone was detected a few times. J is TRBJ2-3 and V is TRBV18; no clear D. Germline lookup yields CDR1 KGHSH and CDR2 LQKENI. V lost 3 bases and J lost 0, with 13 bases in between. CDR3 length equals 16 residues. The CDR3 nucleotides read TGTGCCAGCTCACCTCTTAAGTTCGCGAGCACAGATACGCAGTATTTT. It encodes CASSPLKFASTDTQYF.

This clone was seen only a few times. The chain employs TRBV19 and TRBJ2-2; D possibly corresponds to TRBD1 (6 bases). Germline CDR1 is LNHDA and CDR2 is SQIVND (reference sequence). The V gene lost 1 base and the J gene lost 6 bases, with 21 bases spanning the gap. This CDR3 is built from 18 residues. In DNA form, the CDR3 reads TGTGCCAGTAGTATAGGGGTCAGGGGCCAACCCCAGGCCGGGGAGCTGTTTTTT. It yields the protein CASSIGVRGQPQAGELFF.